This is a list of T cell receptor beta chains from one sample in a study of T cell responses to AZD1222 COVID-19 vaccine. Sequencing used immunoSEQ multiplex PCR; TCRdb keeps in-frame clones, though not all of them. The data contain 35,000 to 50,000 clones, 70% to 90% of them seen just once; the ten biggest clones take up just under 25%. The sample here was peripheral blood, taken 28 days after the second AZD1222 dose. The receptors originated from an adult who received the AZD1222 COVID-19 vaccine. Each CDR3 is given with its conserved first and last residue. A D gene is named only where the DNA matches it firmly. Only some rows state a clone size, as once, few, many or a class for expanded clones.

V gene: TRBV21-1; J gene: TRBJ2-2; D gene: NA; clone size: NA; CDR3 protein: CASSKIGPHTGELFF; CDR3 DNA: TGTGCCAGCAGCAAGATTGGGCCGCACACCGGGGAGCTGTTTTTT
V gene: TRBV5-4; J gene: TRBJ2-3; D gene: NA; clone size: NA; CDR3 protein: CASSLDGNTDTQYF; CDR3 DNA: TGTGCCAGCAGCTTGGACGGGAACACAGATACGCAGTATTTT
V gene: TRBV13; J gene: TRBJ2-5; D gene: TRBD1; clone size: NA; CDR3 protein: CASSLGVGQGQETQYF; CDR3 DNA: TGTGCCAGCAGCTTAGGAGTAGGACAGGGCCAAGAGACCCAGTACTTC
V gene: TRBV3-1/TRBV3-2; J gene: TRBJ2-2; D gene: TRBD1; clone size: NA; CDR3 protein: CASSPGTGYTGELFF; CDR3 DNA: TGTGCCAGCAGCCCTGGGACAGGGTATACCGGGGAGCTGTTTTTT
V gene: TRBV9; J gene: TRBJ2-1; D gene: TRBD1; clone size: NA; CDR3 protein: CASSEQGGSYNEQFF; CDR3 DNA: TGTGCCAGCAGCGAACAGGGGGGATCCTACAATGAGCAGTTCTTC
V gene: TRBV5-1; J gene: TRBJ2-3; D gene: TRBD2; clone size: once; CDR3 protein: CASSHYQGGDTDTQYF; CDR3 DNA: TGCGCCAGCAGCCACTACCAGGGAGGGGACACAGATACGCAGTATTTT
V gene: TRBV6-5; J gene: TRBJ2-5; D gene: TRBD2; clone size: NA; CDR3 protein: CASSYGGSGGQETQYF; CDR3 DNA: TGTGCCAGCAGTTACGGTGGTAGCGGGGGGCAGGAGACCCAGTACTTC
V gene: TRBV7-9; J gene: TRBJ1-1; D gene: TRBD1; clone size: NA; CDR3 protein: CASSTRPTGATEAFF; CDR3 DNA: TGTGCCAGCAGCACCCGTCCGACAGGGGCCACTGAAGCTTTCTTT
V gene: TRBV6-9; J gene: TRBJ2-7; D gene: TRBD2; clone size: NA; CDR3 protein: CASSYGRGGSYEQYF; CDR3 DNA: TGTGCCAGCAGTTACGGGAGGGGGGGGAGCTACGAGCAGTACTTC
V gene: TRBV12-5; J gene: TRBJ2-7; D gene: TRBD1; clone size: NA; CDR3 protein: CASVGAGTGRSGEQYF; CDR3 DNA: TGTGCTAGTGTCGGAGCGGGGACAGGGCGTTCGGGCGAGCAGTACTTC
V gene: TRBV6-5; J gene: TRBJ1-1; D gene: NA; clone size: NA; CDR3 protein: CASRSSENTEAFF; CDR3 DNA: TGTGCCAGCAGAAGTTCAGAGAACACTGAAGCTTTCTTT
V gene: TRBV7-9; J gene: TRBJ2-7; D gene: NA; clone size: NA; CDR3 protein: CASSLAGLAYEQYF; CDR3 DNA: TGTGCCAGCAGCTTAGCGGGGTTAGCCTACGAGCAGTACTTC
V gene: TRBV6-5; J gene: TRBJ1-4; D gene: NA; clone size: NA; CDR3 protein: CASRKTANNEKLFF; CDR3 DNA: TGTGCCAGCCGAAAGACAGCCAATAATGAAAAACTGTTTTTT
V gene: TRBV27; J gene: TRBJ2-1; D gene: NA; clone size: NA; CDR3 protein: CASSLAGADNEQFF; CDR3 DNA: TGTGCCAGCAGTTTAGCCGGAGCGGACAATGAGCAGTTCTTC
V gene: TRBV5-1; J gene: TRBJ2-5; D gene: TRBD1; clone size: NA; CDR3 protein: CASSLATGVMETQYF; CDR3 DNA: TGCGCCAGCAGCTTGGCGACAGGGGTGATGGAGACCCAGTACTTC
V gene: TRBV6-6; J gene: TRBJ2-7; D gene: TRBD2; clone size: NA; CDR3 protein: CASRELAGGPNEQYF; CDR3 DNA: TGTGCCAGCCGGGAACTAGCGGGAGGGCCCAACGAGCAGTACTTC
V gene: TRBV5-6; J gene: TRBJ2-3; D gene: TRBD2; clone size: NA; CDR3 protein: CASSLLAGSTDTQYF; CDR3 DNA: TGTGCCAGCAGCTTGCTAGCGGGGAGCACAGATACGCAGTATTTT
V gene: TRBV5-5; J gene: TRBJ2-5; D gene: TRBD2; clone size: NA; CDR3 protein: CASSFRIAGQETQYF; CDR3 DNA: TGTGCCAGCAGCTTCCGGATAGCGGGTCAAGAGACCCAGTACTTC
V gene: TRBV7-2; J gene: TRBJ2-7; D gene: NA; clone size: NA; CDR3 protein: CASSSGDGYEQYF; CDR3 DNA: TGTGCCAGCAGCTCGGGAGATGGGTACGAGCAGTACTTC
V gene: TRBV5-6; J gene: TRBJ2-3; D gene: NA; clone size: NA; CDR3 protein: CASSTRPGLRGDTQYF; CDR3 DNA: TGTGCCAGCAGCACCCGGCCGGGCCTAAGAGGTGATACGCAGTATTTT
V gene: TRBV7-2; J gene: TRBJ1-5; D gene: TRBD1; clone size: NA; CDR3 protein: CASSSQGRSNQPQHF; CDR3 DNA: TGTGCCAGCAGCTCACAGGGGCGGAGCAATCAGCCCCAGCATTTT
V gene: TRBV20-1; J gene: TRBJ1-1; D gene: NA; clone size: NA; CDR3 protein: CSASRVNTEAFF; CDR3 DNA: TGCAGTGCTAGTCGGGTAAACACTGAAGCTTTCTTT
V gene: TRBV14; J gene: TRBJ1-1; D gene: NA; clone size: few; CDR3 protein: CASSQEPRLGLQGAFF; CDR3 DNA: TGTGCCAGCAGCCAAGAACCGCGACTGGGACTCCAGGGCGCTTTCTTT
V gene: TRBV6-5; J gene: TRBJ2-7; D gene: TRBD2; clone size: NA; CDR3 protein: CASSYLAGEGYEQYF; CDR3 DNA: TGTGCCAGCAGTTATCTAGCGGGAGAGGGCTACGAGCAGTACTTC
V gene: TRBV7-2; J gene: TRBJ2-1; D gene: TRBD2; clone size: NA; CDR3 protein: CASSASGLYNEQFF; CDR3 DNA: TGTGCCAGCAGCGCCTCGGGACTATACAATGAGCAGTTCTTC
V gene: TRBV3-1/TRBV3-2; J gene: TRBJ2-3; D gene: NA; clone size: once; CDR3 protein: CASSQLGGARADTQYF; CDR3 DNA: TGTGCCAGCAGCCAACTCGGGGGCGCTAGGGCAGATACGCAGTATTTT
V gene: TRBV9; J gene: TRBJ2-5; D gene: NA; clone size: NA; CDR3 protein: CASSVGGSQQTQYF; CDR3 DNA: TGTGCCAGCAGCGTAGGAGGGAGTCAGCAGACCCAGTACTTC
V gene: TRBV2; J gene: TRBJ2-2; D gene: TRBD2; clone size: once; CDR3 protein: CASGFKRGTSGAGELFF; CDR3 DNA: TGTGCCAGCGGTTTCAAACGAGGGACTAGCGGCGCCGGGGAGCTGTTTTTT
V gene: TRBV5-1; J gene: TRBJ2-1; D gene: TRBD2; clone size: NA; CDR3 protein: CASSSTSGGPNEQFF; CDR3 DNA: TGCGCCAGCAGCTCGACTAGCGGGGGGCCGAATGAGCAGTTCTTC
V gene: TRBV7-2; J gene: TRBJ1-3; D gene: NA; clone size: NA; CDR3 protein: CASSPLPGAGNTIYF; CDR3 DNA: TGTGCCAGCAGCCCCCTCCCGGGGGCTGGAAACACCATATATTTT
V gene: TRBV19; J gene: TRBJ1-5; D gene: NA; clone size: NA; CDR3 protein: CASSMRQGGSQPQHF; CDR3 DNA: TGTGCCAGTAGTATGCGGCAGGGTGGGAGTCAGCCCCAGCATTTT
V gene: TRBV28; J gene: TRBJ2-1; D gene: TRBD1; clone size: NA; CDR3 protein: CASSLMTGGLAGGFF; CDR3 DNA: TGTGCCAGCAGCCTGATGACAGGGGGCCTGGCGGGAGGATTCTTC
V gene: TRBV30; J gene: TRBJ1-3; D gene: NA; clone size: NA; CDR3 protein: CACTIRGNTIYF; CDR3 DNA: TGTGCCTGTACCATTCGGGGAAACACCATATATTTT
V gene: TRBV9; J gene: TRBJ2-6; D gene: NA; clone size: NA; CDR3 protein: CASSPGTGFLSGANVLTF; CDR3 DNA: TGTGCCAGCAGCCCCGGGACGGGTTTCCTCTCTGGGGCCAACGTCCTGACTTTC
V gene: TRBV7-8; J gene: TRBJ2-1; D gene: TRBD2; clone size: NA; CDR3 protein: CASSLMGLATSSYNEQFF; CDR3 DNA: TGTGCCAGCAGCTTAATGGGACTAGCGACGAGCTCCTACAATGAGCAGTTCTTC
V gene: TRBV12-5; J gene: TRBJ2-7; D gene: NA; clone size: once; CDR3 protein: CASGRDTSYEQYF; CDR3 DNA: TGTGCTAGTGGTCGGGACACCTCCTACGAGCAGTACTTC
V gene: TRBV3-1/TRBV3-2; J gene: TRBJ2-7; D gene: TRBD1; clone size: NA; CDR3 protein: CASSQGTGPYEQYF; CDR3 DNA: TGTGCCAGCAGCCAGGGGACAGGGCCCTACGAGCAGTACTTC
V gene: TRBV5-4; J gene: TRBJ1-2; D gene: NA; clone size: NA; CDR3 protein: CASSLWTANIYGYTF; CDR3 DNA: TGTGCCAGCAGCTTGTGGACAGCCAACATCTATGGCTACACCTTC
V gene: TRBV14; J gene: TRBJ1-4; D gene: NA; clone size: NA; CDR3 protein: CASSQSRGNEKLFF; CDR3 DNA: TGTGCCAGCAGCCAAAGCAGGGGTAATGAAAAACTGTTTTTT
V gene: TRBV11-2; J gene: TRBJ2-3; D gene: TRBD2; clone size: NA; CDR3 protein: CASSTTYLLAGVGDTQYF; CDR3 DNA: TGTGCCAGCAGCACGACGTATCTTCTAGCGGGGGTCGGAGATACGCAGTATTTT
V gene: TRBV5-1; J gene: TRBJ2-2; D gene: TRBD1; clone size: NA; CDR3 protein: CASSLRDSRTGELFF; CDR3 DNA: TGCGCCAGCAGCTTGAGGGACAGTCGAACCGGGGAGCTGTTTTTT
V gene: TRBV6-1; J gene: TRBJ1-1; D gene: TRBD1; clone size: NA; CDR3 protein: CASSEALGQGNTEAFF; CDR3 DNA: TGTGCCAGCAGTGAAGCCCTCGGACAGGGGAACACTGAAGCTTTCTTT
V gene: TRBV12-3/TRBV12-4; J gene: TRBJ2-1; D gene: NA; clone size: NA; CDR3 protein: CASSLGEYGEQFF; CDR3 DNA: TGTGCCAGCAGTTTAGGGGAGTACGGTGAGCAGTTCTTC
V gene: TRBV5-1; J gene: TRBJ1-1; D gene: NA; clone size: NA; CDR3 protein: CASSIYDTNTEAFF; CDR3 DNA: TGCGCCAGCAGCATTTACGACACGAACACTGAAGCTTTCTTT
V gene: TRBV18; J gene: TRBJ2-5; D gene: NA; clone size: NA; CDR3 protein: CASSPTRTSGETQYF; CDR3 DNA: TGTGCCAGCTCACCAACTAGGACGAGTGGGGAGACCCAGTACTTC
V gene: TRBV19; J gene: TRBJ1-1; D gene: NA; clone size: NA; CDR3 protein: CASSRDRNTEAFF; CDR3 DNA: TGTGCCAGTAGTCGCGACAGAAACACTGAAGCTTTCTTT
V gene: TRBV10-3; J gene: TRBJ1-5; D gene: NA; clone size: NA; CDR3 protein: CAISESSGGYQPQHF; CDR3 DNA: TGTGCCATCAGTGAGTCAAGTGGGGGCTATCAGCCCCAGCATTTT
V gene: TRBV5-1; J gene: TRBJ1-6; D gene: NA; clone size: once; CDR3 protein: CASSVGQINSPLHF; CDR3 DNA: TGCGCCAGCAGCGTCGGACAGATAAATTCACCCCTCCACTTT